The text below deals with one T cell receptor beta chain. The data stem from a study of control samples from healthy donors and cancer patients. Only in-frame clones appear in the TCRdb table, and some are missing; sequencing was by immunoSEQ multiplex PCR. The table lists roughly 370,000 clones, about nine tenths of them singletons. CDR3 length: 14 residues. V was pared by 4 bases and J by 4 bases, with 2 bases of the junction left unmatched. Germline CDR1 and CDR2: MRHNA and SNTAGT. Sequencing was done on a sample of PBMCs. The TCR was taken from a man aged 40-55 years with head and neck cancer. The V and J genes are TRBV6-4 and TRBJ2-7; 12 nucleotides match TRBD2. The DNA of the CDR3 is TGTGCCAGCAGTGCGACTAGCGGGAGTTACGAGCAGTACTTC. This encodes CASSATSGSYEQYF.